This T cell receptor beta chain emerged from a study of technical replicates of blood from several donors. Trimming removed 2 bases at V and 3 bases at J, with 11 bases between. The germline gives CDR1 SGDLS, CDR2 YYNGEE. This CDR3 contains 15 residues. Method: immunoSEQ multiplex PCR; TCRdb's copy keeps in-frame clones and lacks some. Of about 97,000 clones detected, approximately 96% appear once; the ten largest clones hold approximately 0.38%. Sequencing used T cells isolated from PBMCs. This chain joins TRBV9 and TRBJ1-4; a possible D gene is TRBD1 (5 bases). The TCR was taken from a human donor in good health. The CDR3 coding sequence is TGTGCCAGCAGCGTCGATGGGGCGTCTAATGAAAAACTGTTTTTT. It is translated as CASSVDGASNEKLFF.